The clone carrying this T cell receptor (beta chain) came up a few times. This entry belongs to a study of memory CD4+ T cells and cytomegalovirus serostatus. Original processing notes: Out-of-frame sequences were removed, leaving 2 million to 2.5 million distinct TCRbeta sequences. Clones were read by immunoSEQ multiplex PCR, and TCRdb kept only the in-frame ones, dropping some. V, J and clone size are taken as reported in that table, and D and trimming were inferred from the DNA itself. In the table there are 60,000 to 70,000 clones, roughly three quarters of which are singletons. Single viable CD3+CD4+CD8-CD45RO+ cells were sorted as the memory CD4+ T cells. This CDR3 contains 16 residues. CDR1 SGHDT and CDR2 YYEEEE come from the germline V gene. J was trimmed by 4 bases and V by 3 bases; bases with no gene match: 7.

The sequenced material came from memory CD4+ T cells from blood. The chain is built from TRBV5-6 and TRBJ1-5; 10 bases are shared with TRBD1. This receptor was taken from an adult in good health and CMV-seropositive. CDR3 sequence: CASSSLGQGTNQPQHF. CDR3 nucleotide sequence: TGTGCCAGCAGCTCCCTGGGACAGGGGACTAATCAGCCCCAGCATTTT.